This TCR beta chain was documented in a study of a mutant IDH1 vaccine in newly diagnosed glioma. Study context: Vaccination began 4-6 weeks post radiotherapy alone, or with temozolomide cycles. Treated patients, averaging roughly 40 years, were roughly 62% male and about 40% female.

Clones were read by immunoSEQ multiplex PCR, and TCRdb kept only the in-frame ones, dropping some. The data show about 58,000 clones, 80% to 90% seen once. A word on this clone: The target antigen is unknown.

Described time point: week 5, during vaccination. With topical imiquimod, each dose of the vaccine consisted of 300 ug of mutant IDH1 20-mer peptide. Donor tumors were new WHO grade 3 or 4 IDH1-mutant, ATRX-lost astrocytomas. From germline, CDR1 is MNHNS and CDR2 SASEGT. The CDR3 contains 15 residues. Trimming took 0 bases from V and 4 from J, leaving 12 bases between them. The receptor's source is a woman in her 50s with glioma. The sample consisted of PBMCs, taken from a glioma patient whose treatment included an IDH1 peptide vaccine. This rearrangement joins TRBV6-1 to TRBJ1-2; D not certain. In DNA, the CDR3 is TGTGCCAGCAGTGAAGCAATCGTCGGCAGCTATGGCTACACCTTC. Translation gives CASSEAIVGSYGYTF.